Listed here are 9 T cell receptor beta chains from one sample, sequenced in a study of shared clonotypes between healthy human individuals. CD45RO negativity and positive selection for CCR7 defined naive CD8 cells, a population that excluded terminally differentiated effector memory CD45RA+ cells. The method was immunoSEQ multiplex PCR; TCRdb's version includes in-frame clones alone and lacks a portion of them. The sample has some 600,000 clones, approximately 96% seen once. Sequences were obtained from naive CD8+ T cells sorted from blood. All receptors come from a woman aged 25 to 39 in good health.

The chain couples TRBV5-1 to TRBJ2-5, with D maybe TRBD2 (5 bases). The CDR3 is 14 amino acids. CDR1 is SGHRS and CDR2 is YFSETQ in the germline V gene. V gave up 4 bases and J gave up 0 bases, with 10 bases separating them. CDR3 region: CASSEDGNQETQYF. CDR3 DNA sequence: TGCGCCAGCAGCGAGGACGGGAACCAAGAGACCCAGTACTTC. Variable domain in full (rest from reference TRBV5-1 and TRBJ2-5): KAGVTQTPRYLIKTRGQQVTLSCSPISGHRSVSWYQQTPGQGLQFLFEYFSETQRNKGNFPGRFSGRQFSNSRSEMNVSTLELGDSALYLCASSEDGNQETQYFGPGTRLLVL.

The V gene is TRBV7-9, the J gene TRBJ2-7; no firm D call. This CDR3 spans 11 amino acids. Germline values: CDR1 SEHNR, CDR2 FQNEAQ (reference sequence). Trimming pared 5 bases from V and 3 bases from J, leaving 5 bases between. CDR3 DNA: TGTGCCAGCAGCGCCCTCTACGAGCAGTACTTC. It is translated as CASSALYEQYF.

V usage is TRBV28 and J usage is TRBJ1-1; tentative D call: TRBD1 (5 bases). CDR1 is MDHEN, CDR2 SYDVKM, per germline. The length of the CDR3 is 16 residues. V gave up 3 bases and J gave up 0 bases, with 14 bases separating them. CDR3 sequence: CASSFWGDGVNTEAFF. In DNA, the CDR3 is TGTGCCAGCAGTTTTTGGGGGGACGGGGTGAACACTGAAGCTTTCTTT.

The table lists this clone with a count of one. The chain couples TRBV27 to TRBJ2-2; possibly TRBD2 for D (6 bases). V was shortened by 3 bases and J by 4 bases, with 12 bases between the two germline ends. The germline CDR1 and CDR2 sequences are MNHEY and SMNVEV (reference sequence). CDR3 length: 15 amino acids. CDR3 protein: CASSFRRELTGELFF. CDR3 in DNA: TGTGCCAGCAGTTTCCGGCGGGAACTCACCGGGGAGCTGTTTTTT.

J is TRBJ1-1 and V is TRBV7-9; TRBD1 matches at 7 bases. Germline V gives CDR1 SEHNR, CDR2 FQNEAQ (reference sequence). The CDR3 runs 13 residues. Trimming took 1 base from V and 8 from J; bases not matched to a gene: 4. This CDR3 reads CASSLGTGGEAFF. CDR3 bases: TGTGCCAGCAGCTTAGGGACAGGCGGAGAAGCTTTCTTT.

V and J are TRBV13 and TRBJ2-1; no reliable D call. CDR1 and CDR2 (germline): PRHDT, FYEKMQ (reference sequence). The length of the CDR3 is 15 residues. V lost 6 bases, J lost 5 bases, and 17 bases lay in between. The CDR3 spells CASRPLGFVDNEQFF. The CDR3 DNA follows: TGTGCCAGCAGACCCCTAGGGTTTGTCGACAATGAGCAGTTCTTC.

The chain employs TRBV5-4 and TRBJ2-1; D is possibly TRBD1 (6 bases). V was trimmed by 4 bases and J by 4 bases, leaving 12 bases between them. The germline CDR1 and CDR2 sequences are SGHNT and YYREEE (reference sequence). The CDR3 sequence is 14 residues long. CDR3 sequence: CASSPLDRYNEQFF. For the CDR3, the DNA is TGTGCCAGCAGCCCCCTGGACAGATACAATGAGCAGTTCTTC.

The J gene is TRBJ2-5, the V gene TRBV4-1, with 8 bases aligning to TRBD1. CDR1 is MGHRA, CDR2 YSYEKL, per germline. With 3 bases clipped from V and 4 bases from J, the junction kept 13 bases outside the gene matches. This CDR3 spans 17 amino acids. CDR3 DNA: TGCGCCAGCAGCCAGACTGCGGACAGGGTTGTCCCAGAGACCCAGTACTTC. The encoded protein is CASSQTADRVVPETQYF.

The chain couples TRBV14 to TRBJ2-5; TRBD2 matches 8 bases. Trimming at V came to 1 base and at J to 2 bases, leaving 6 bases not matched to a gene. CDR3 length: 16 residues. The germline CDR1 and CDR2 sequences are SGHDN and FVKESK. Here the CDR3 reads CASSQAPGLGQETQYF. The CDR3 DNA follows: TGTGCCAGCAGCCAAGCTCCGGGACTAGGGCAAGAGACCCAGTACTTC.